This TCR beta chain is from a study of blood T cell repertoires in COVID-19 (dated by TCRdb to the early 2020s). Context from the whole study: Collaborator samples came from the United States, Italy and Spain and covered acute and convalescent phases of COVID-19. The material from the prospective study consisted of cDNA or gDNA derived from T cells, B-cell-depleted T cells, or PBMCs. The repertoires were released in a freely available public database meant as a resource for research on the immune response to SARS-CoV-2. Subjects who had been exposed to COVID-19, were actively infected with it, or had recovered from it provided the deeply sampled blood TCRbeta repertoires that made up the dataset. Nearly every sample came with metadata listing a de-identified subject ID, COVID-19 status, age in years and sex. Samples came from the ongoing ImmuneRACE study (first 160 participants) plus 1,254 subjects from 6 global collaborators. Where HLA class I and class II types were available, the types were taken from metadata supplied by the sample provider, not from assay-based typing.

Per the germline V gene, MDHEN is the CDR1 and SYDVKM is the CDR2. Trimmed from V: 2 bases; trimmed from J: 5 bases; junction bases lacking a gene match: 8. The CDR3 goes from the cysteine to the phenylalanine over 15 residues. The DNA shown is the 45-base CDR3, in frame from base 1. Whole blood was collected in K2EDTA tubes by collaborating institutions according to the institutions' own protocols. For TCRbeta analysis, collaborator samples were shipped as frozen whole blood, as isolated PBMCs, or as DNA extracted from either sample type. What the research found in general, with its limitations: How much clinical and demographic metadata was included differed by source and by participant, and the metadata was provided uncurated.

The immunoSEQ Assay, a bias-controlled multiplex PCR, was used to amplify TCRbeta CDR3 regions from genomic DNA. For the original study's pipeline: Within the assay, amplification of reference gene primers was used to estimate how many nucleated cells each sample contained. To quantify the absolute abundance of each unique TCRbeta CDR3 rearrangement, sequence reads were collapsed and filtered. For each sample, productive Simpson clonality was calculated by taking the square root of Simpson's diversity index across productive rearrangements. TCRdb carries this immuneACCESS record with in-frame sequences only. Its versions omit some clonotypes, under half of them owing to an unresolved V gene in the studies checked, with the rest unexplained. From that table come the V and J calls and clone size; the DNA was used to work out D and trimming. The sample table shows 140,000 or so clones, and roughly four fifths are seen once. The ten largest clones represent 4% of the sample.

This clone was detected only once. Its binding antigen is unknown. No base quality values were provided; no much bigger clone lies one nucleotide off. This clonotype was obtained from a woman older than 75 with acute or convalescent COVID-19. Recombination connected TRBV28 to TRBJ2-7, and TRBD1 matches 8 of the central bases. The material sequenced was peripheral blood. The CDR3 protein sequence reads: CASSLVRQGKHEQYF. The sequenced DNA: TGTGCCAGCAGTTTAGTTCGACAGGGGAAACACGAGCAGTACTTC.